This T cell receptor (beta chain) was sequenced for a study of vaccination effects on CD4 cells after COVID-19. Study summary: Early and late time points after vaccination were used to sample a few convalescent patients. Study observations and caveats: Clones of infection and vaccine origin contracted markedly late after vaccination.

Germline values: CDR1 SGHRS, CDR2 YFSETQ. V was pared by 4 bases and J by 11 bases, with 24 bases between. CDR3 length: 15 amino acids. As regards this clone: Its antigen is not known.

TCRdb's table, derived via immunoSEQ multiplex PCR, lists solely in-frame clones and lacks some. Of about 17,000 clones in the sample, around 80% were seen once. Viral peptide pool expansion of antigen-specific CD4+ T cells preceded sequencing in the ViraFEST assay. Cultured cells yielded isolated CD4+ T cells after 10 days. Convalescent patients had PCR-confirmed SARS-CoV-2 infection between March and December 2020. Participants were given two doses of BNT162b2 or mRNA-1273 vaccine. Wells of a few million PBMC each were grown with 8.5 to 10 IU/ml IL-2 and about 9.6 ug/ml peptides. Cells had half their medium changed to IL-2 medium on days 3 and 7.

The receptor's source is a human donor who had a prior SARS-CoV-2 infection. The gene calls are TRBV5-1 and TRBJ1-2; the D gene is possibly TRBD1 (5 bases). The sequencing here drew on CD4+ T cells from PBMCs cultured with SARS-CoV-2 spike peptides, taken after COVID-19 vaccination. DNA for the CDR3: TGCGCCAGCAGCCCAAGGACGGCGGACGGGGGAGATTACACCTTC. Its protein is CASSPRTADGGDYTF.